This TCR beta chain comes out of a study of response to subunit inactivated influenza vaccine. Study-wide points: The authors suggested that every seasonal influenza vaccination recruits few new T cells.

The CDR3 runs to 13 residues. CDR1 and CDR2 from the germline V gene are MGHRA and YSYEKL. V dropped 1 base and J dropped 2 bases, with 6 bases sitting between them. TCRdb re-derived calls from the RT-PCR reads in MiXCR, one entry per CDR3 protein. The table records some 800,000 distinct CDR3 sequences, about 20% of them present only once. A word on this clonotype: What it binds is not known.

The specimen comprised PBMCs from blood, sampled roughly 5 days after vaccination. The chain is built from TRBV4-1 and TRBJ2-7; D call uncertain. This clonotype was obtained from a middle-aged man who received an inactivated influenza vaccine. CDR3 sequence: CASSQGPTYEQYF. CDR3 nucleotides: TGCGCCAGCAGCCAAGGCCCAACCTACGAGCAGTACTTC.